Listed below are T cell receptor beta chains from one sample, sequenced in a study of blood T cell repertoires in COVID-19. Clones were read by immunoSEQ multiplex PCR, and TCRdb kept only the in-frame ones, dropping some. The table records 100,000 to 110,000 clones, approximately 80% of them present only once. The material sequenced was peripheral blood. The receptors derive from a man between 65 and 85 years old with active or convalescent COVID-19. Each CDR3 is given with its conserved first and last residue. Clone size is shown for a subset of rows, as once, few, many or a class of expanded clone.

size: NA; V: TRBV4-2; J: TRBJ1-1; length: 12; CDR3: CASSPQGVEAFF
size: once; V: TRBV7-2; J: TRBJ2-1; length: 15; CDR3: CASSQLAGVVYEQFF
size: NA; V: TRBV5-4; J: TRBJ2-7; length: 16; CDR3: CASSLGGATPPYEQYF
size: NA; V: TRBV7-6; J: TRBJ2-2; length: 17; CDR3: CASSFLGTGKLAGELFF
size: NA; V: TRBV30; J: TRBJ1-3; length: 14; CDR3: CAWSVGRPEDTIYF
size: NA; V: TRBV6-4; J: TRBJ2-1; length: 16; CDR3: CASSAYLAGDKNEQFF
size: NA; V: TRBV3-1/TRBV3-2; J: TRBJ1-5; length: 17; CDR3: CASSQTLDRDSNQPQHF
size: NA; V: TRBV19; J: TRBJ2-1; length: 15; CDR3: CASSMGLLSYNEQFF
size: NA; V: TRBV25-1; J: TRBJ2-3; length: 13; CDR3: CASSGHLTDTQYF
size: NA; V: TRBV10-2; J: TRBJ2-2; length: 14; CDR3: CASRQTGNTGELFF
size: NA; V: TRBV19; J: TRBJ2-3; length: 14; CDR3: CASSPRYGTDTQYF
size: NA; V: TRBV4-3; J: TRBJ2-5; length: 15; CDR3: CASSQDGGRDETQYF
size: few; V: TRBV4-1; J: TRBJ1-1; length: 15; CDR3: CASSQAWQSNTEAFF
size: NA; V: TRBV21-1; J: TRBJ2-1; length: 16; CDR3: CASSKPLAGVGDEQFF
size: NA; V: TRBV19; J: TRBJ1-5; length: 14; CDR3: CASSNVAGVQPQHF
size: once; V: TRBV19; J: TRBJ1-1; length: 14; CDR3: CASSIQGKNTEAFF
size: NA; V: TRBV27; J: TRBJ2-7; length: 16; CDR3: CASRHAGGTSSYEQYF
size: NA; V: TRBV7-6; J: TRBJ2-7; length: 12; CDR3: CASSETSFEQYF
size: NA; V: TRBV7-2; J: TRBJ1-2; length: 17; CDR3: CASSLDLRRGPRGGYTF
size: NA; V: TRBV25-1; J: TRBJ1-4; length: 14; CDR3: CASTTGGKSGKLFF
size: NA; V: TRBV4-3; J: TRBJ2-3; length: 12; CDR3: CASSRDRFFQYF
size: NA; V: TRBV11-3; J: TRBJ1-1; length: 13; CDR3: CASSLDRNTEAFF
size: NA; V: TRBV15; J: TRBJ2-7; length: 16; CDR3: CATSRAKEGASYEQYF
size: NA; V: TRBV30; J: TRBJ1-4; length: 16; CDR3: CASRTGFAWISEKLFF
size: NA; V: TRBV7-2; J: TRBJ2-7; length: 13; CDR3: CASSSVRSYEQYF
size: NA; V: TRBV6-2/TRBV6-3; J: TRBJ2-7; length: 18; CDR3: CASSPGIAGGHKDYEQYF
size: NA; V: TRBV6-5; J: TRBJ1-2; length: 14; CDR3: CASSPAARSIGYTF
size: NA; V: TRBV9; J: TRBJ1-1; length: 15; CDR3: CASSGGTLGDTEAFF
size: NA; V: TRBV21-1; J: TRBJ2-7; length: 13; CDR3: CASSKGRVYEQYF
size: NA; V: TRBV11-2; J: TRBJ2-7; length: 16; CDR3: CASSLGRREVPYEQYF
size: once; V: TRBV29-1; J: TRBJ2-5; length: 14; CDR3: CSVAKTQSQETQYF
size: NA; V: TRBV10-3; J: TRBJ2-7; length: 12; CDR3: CAISPQTYEQYF
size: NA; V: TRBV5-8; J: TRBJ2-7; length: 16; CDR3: CASSLPRSRSHYEQYF
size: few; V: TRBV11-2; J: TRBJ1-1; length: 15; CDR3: CASSLSPGGATEAFF
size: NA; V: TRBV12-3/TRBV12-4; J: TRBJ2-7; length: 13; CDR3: CASSPRGGYEQYF
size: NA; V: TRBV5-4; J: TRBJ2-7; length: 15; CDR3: CASSLRTSGTYEQYF
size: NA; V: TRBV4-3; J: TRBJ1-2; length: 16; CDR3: CASSQDQGVINYGYTF
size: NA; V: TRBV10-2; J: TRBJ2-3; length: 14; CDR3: CASAALAVMDTQYF
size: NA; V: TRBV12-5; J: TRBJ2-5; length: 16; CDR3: CASGLVFGQGEETQYF
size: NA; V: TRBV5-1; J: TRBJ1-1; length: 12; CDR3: CASSVVQGATFF
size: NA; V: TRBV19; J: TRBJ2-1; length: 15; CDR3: CASSIIQGKYNEQFF
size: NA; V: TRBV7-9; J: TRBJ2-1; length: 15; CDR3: CASSPRLAYGNEQFF
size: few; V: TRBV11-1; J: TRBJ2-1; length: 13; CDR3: CASTATWANEQFF
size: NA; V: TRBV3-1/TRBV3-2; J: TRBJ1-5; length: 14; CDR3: CASSQDGGNQPQHF
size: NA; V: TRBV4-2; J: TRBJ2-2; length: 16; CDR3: CASSQGAGTSTGELFF
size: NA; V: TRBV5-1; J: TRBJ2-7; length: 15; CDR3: CASSFLERGSHEQYF
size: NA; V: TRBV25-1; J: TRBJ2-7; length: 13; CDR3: CASSGTDPYEQYF
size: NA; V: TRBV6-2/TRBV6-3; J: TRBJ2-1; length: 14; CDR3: CASSYPQSYNEQFF
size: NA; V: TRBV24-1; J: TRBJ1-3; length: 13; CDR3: CATFLGAGNTIYF
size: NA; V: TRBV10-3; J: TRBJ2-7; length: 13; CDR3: CAISLQGPYEQYF
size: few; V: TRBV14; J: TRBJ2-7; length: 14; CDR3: CASSQVGASYEQYF